One TCR beta chain is described in this entry. At the DNA level, this CDR3 is encoded by other sequences in the same sample as well. PCR was performed using 60 Vbeta and 13 Jbeta primers. Some clones are missing from TCRdb's copy, which holds only in-frame ones; the method was immunoSEQ multiplex PCR. Of approximately 120,000 clones listed, roughly 15% are singletons. The CDR3 spans 15 residues. J lost 4 bases, V lost 2 bases, and 5 bases had no gene match. CDR1 is LGHNA, CDR2 YSLEER, per germline. The data stem from a study of cytomegalovirus exposure and HLA in healthy donors. This clonotype was obtained from a female donor in good health and CMV-seropositive. The V and J genes are TRBV4-3 and TRBJ2-5, with 9 bases aligning to TRBD2. Sequencing was done on a sample of PBMCs. The CDR3 nucleotides are TGCGCCAGCAGCCAAACTAGCGGGTCGGGAGAGACCCAGTACTTC. This sequence encodes CASSQTSGSGETQYF.